A selection of T cell receptor beta chains follows, all from one sample in a study of blood T cell repertoires in COVID-19. Sequencing was performed with immunoSEQ multiplex PCR; in TCRdb, only in-frame clones are kept and a portion is missing. The data contain about 220,000 clones, about 91% of them singletons. The sample taken for sequencing was PBMCs or T cells enriched from blood (not recorded which). Every receptor here comes from a woman in her thirties or forties with acute COVID-19. The CDR3 runs from the conserved cysteine through the conserved F or W. D genes are given only for firm matches. Clone size is not always given. Where it is, it says once, few, many or a class for expanded clones.

j_call clone_size v_call cdr3_length d_call cdr3_aa cdr3_nt
TRBJ1-2 NA TRBV6-2/TRBV6-3 12 TRBD1 CASSQGAKGYTF TGTGCCAGCAGCCAGGGGGCTAAGGGCTACACCTTC
TRBJ2-7 NA TRBV9 14 TRBD2 CASSSGGADYEQYF TGTGCCAGCAGCTCCGGGGGGGCTGACTACGAGCAGTACTTC
TRBJ2-1 NA TRBV18 15 NA CASSTGSLDYNEQFF TGTGCCAGCTCCACCGGGTCATTAGACTACAATGAGCAGTTCTTC
TRBJ2-1 NA TRBV3-1/TRBV3-2 17 TRBD2 CASRPGLAGGPYNEQFF TGTGCCAGCAGACCCGGACTAGCGGGAGGGCCCTACAATGAGCAGTTCTTC
TRBJ2-5 NA TRBV19 16 TRBD2 CASSIGGTSGKETQYF TGTGCCAGTAGTATAGGGGGGACTAGCGGGAAAGAGACCCAGTACTTC
TRBJ2-1 NA TRBV10-3 16 TRBD2 CAISESYSGMDNEQFF TGTGCCATCAGTGAGTCATATAGCGGGATGGACAATGAGCAGTTCTTC
TRBJ2-5 NA TRBV18 16 NA CASSLLYSGGRETQYF TGTGCCAGCTCACTGCTATATAGCGGAGGAAGGGAGACCCAGTACTTC
TRBJ2-2 few TRBV7-6 15 NA CASSLGGGSTGELFF TGTGCCAGCAGCCTAGGCGGAGGCTCCACCGGGGAGCTGTTTTTT
TRBJ1-1 NA TRBV5-1 18 TRBD1 CASSFFSTGGPMNTEAFF TGCGCCAGCAGCTTCTTTTCCACAGGGGGGCCCATGAACACTGAAGCTTTCTTT
TRBJ1-6 few TRBV2 12 NA CASSADNSPLHF TGTGCCAGCAGTGCAGATAATTCACCCCTCCACTTT
TRBJ2-3 NA TRBV5-1 16 TRBD1 CASSWGRGPRGDTQYF TGCGCCAGCAGCTGGGGCAGGGGGCCCCGAGGAGATACGCAGTATTTT
TRBJ1-6 NA TRBV19 16 TRBD1 CASSIDMTGSNSPLHF TGTGCCAGTAGTATAGATATGACAGGGAGTAATTCACCCCTCCACTTT
TRBJ1-1 NA TRBV7-8 15 NA CASSLGGGREDEAFF TGTGCCAGCAGCCTAGGGGGGGGCAGAGAAGATGAAGCTTTCTTT
TRBJ2-1 NA TRBV9 16 TRBD2 CASSAWEAGANNEQFF TGTGCCAGCAGCGCCTGGGAAGCGGGAGCCAACAATGAGCAGTTCTTC
TRBJ1-3 NA TRBV7-9 17 NA CASSLSHGAISGNTIYF TGTGCCAGCAGCTTATCGCATGGGGCTATCTCTGGAAACACCATATATTTT
TRBJ1-4 NA TRBV5-6 16 NA CASSLGTRITNEKLFF TGTGCCAGCAGCCTCGGGACAAGAATAACTAATGAAAAACTGTTTTTT
TRBJ2-1 NA TRBV14 17 TRBD1 CASSHYRGVEPYNEQFF TGTGCCAGCAGCCATTACAGGGGAGTGGAGCCCTACAATGAGCAGTTCTTC
TRBJ2-1 once TRBV2 15 TRBD2 CASSAIAGGVNEQFF TGTGCCAGCAGTGCAATAGCGGGAGGCGTCAATGAGCAGTTCTTC
TRBJ2-7 NA TRBV30 11 NA CAWSGGLEQYF TGTGCCTGGAGTGGGGGGCTCGAGCAGTACTTC
TRBJ2-5 NA TRBV6-4 15 TRBD2 CASSAGTSGQETQYF TGTGCCAGCAGTGCCGGGACTAGCGGGCAAGAGACCCAGTACTTC
TRBJ1-1 once TRBV7-8 14 NA CASSPRLRNRVAFF TGTGCCAGCAGCCCTCGTCTGCGGAATCGGGTGGCTTTCTTT
TRBJ1-1 NA TRBV7-9 15 TRBD1 CASSLGQGAYTEAFF TGTGCCAGCAGCTTGGGACAGGGGGCTTACACTGAAGCTTTCTTT
TRBJ1-2 once TRBV12-3/TRBV12-4 12 NA CASSPGSKVYTF TGTGCCAGCAGCCCCGGGTCCAAGGTCTACACCTTC
TRBJ2-5 NA TRBV11-2 14 TRBD2 CASSPKASGGVQYF TGTGCCAGCAGCCCTAAGGCTAGCGGGGGGGTTCAGTACTTC
TRBJ1-2 NA TRBV20-1 11 TRBD1 CSATGGNGYTF TGCAGTGCTACAGGGGGAAATGGCTACACCTTC
TRBJ2-3 NA TRBV29-1 15 TRBD1 CSVLGTGGRTDTQYF TGCAGCGTTTTAGGGACAGGGGGCCGCACAGATACGCAGTATTTT
TRBJ2-5 NA TRBV30 12 NA CAWKGGGETQYF TGTGCCTGGAAGGGGGGAGGGGAGACCCAGTACTTC
TRBJ2-3 NA TRBV7-9 16 TRBD1 CASSSGGTGSADTQYF TGTGCCAGCAGCTCAGGCGGGACAGGGTCGGCAGATACGCAGTATTTT
TRBJ2-4 NA TRBV30 14 TRBD1 CAWSVGTGTNIQYF TGTGCCTGGAGTGTGGGGACAGGGACGAACATTCAGTACTTC
TRBJ1-2 NA TRBV29-1 13 NA CSATFGGLYGYTF TGCAGCGCCACGTTCGGGGGGCTCTATGGCTACACCTTC
TRBJ2-1 NA TRBV20-1 13 NA CSASSGDFGEQFF TGCAGTGCTAGTTCGGGAGACTTCGGGGAGCAGTTCTTC
TRBJ2-3 NA TRBV29-1 17 NA CSASLGFGGAPADTQYF TGCAGCGCTTCCTTAGGGTTTGGGGGGGCGCCGGCAGATACGCAGTATTTT
TRBJ2-3 NA TRBV7-2 14 TRBD2 CASSLAGREDTQYF TGTGCCAGCAGCTTAGCCGGGAGGGAGGATACGCAGTATTTT